One sample yielded the 10 T cell receptor beta chains listed below, sequenced in a study of cytomegalovirus exposure and HLA in healthy donors. PCR used 60 Vbeta primers and 13 Jbeta primers. Sequencing was performed with immunoSEQ multiplex PCR; in TCRdb, only in-frame clones are kept and a portion is missing. Of tens of thousands of clones listed, more than 65% were seen once; the top ten hold roughly 2.5%. Sequenced: PBMCs. Receptors originate from a young man in good health and CMV-seronegative.

CDR3 in DNA: TGTGCCACCGGGGACAACTCCTACGAGCAGTACTTC. Protein product: CATGDNSYEQYF. The chain recombines TRBV6-1 with TRBJ2-7; TRBD1 is a possible D gene (6 bases). CDR3 length: 12 residues. Trimming pared 10 bases from V and 0 bases from J, leaving 10 bases between. Germline V gene lookup returns CDR1 MNHNS and CDR2 SASEGT.

The sample holds a few counts of this clone. The chain has TRBV6-1 and TRBJ1-1; tentatively, D is TRBD1 (5 bases). Germline V gene sequence: CDR1 MNHNS, CDR2 SASEGT. Deletions cut 2 bases from V and 4 bases from J, with 8 bases between. This CDR3 spans 13 amino acids. In DNA form, the CDR3 reads TGTGCCAGCAGTGAAATTGACAGCACTGAAGCTTTCTTT. Residues: CASSEIDSTEAFF.

The rearrangement joins TRBV28 to TRBJ1-4; 10 bases are shared with TRBD1. Germline CDR1 reads MDHEN; CDR2 reads SYDVKM. The V segment lost 8 bases and the J segment 12 bases; nucleotides outside the gene matches: 12. The CDR3 runs 14 residues. CDR3 region: CASRTGGENRQLFF. The CDR3 bases are TGTGCCAGCCGGACAGGGGGAGAGAACCGTCAACTGTTTTTT.

V is TRBV6-5 and J is TRBJ1-2; a possible D gene is TRBD1 (5 bases). Deletions cut 5 bases from V and 4 bases from J, with 11 bases between. Germline CDR1 reads MNHEY; CDR2 reads SVGAGI. This CDR3 contains 13 residues. The CDR3 sequence: CASSQDRSYGYTF. CDR3 nucleotide sequence: TGTGCCAGCAGTCAAGACAGATCCTATGGCTACACCTTC.

The V and J genes are TRBV18 and TRBJ1-2, with TRBD1 matching over 11 bases. J gave up 3 bases and V 6 bases, and 6 bases lay outside the gene matches. This CDR3 spans 15 amino acids. Germline V lookup: CDR1 KGHSH, CDR2 LQKENI. The CDR3 reads CASSPGQGADYGYTF. CDR3 DNA sequence: TGTGCCAGCTCTCCTGGACAGGGGGCAGACTATGGCTACACCTTC.

Only one count was recorded for this clone. The chain recombines TRBV13 with TRBJ1-2; a possible D gene is TRBD1 (6 bases). Between the trimmed V and J ends, which lost 9 bases and 3 bases, there was a span of 14 bases. The CDR3 has 13 amino acids. Germline values: CDR1 PRHDT, CDR2 FYEKMQ (reference sequence). CDR3 coding DNA: TGTGCCAGTCGACAGGACGGGTACTATGGCTACACCTTC. Its protein product is CASRQDGYYGYTF.

The chain joins TRBV5-4 to TRBJ1-2; D ambiguous. Trimming removed 0 bases at V and 4 bases at J, with 13 bases between. CDR3 size: 15 residues. Per germline, CDR1 SGHNT and CDR2 YYREEE (reference sequence). The CDR3 bases are TGTGCCAGCAGCTTGGACCCCCATAGAATCTATGGCTACACCTTC. Its protein product is CASSLDPHRIYGYTF.

This clone was counted only a few times. The V call is TRBV6-1, the J call TRBJ2-1; D may be TRBD2 (6 bases). Germline CDR1 is MNHNS and CDR2 is SASEGT. The CDR3 length is 15 residues. The germline V and J ends were trimmed by 0 bases and 0 bases, with 6 bases remaining between them. CDR3 bases: TGTGCCAGCAGTGAAGCGGGGGGCTCCTACAATGAGCAGTTCTTC. As protein: CASSEAGGSYNEQFF.

This clone was counted a single time. The rearrangement joins TRBV28 to TRBJ1-4; 7 positions match TRBD1. V shed 6 bases and J 7 bases; nucleotides not matched to a gene: 8. The CDR3 is 14 amino acids. Per germline, CDR1 MDHEN and CDR2 SYDVKM. CDR3 nucleotide sequence: TGTGCCAGCAGATTGACAGGGTCGGGTGAAAAACTGTTTTTT. It codes for CASRLTGSGEKLFF.

The chain is built from TRBV19 and TRBJ2-1, with 9 bases aligning to TRBD1. The germline V gene encodes CDR1 LNHDA and CDR2 SQIVND (reference sequence). V was pared by 4 bases and J by 0 bases, with 13 bases of the junction left unmatched. The CDR3 extends over 19 amino acids. CDR3 sequence reads: CASSSQGQGLYSSYNEQFF. The CDR3 DNA reads as TGTGCCAGTAGTAGCCAGGGACAGGGACTCTATAGCTCCTACAATGAGCAGTTCTTC.